Shown below are 2 T cell receptor beta chains from a single sample sequenced in a study of glioma-infiltrating T cells after dendritic cell vaccination. The repertoire was sequenced with immunoSEQ multiplex PCR; TCRdb's copy has only in-frame clones and lacks some. The data contain about 76,000 clones, roughly 84% of them singletons. Time point reported: after dendritic cell vaccination, including at tumor progression/relapse. The material was blood, obtained after dendritic cell vaccination. The receptors originated from a human donor with glioblastoma.

The rearrangement uses TRBV6-1 and TRBJ1-3; 7 bases agree with TRBD1. Germline V lookup: CDR1 MNHNS, CDR2 SASEGT. The CDR3 consists of 15 residues. V lost 6 bases and J lost 2; bases outside the gene matches: 7. The CDR3: CASSTGVGTGNTIYF. As DNA, the CDR3 is TGTGCCAGCAGCACAGGGGTTGGCACTGGAAACACCATATATTTT.

The J gene is TRBJ2-4, the V gene TRBV16, with 8 bases aligning to TRBD2. The CDR3 extends over 13 amino acids. J gave up 9 bases and V 2 bases, and 3 bases lay outside the gene matches. Germline-derived CDR1 and CDR2 are KGHSY and FQNENV. CDR3 region: CASSQGLAAIQYF. DNA for the CDR3: TGTGCCAGCAGCCAAGGACTAGCCGCCATTCAGTACTTC. The full variable domain, in which reference TRBV16 and TRBJ2-4 provide the parts outside the CDR3, is GEEVAQTPKHLVRGEGQKAKLYCAPIKGHSYVFWYQQVLKNEFKFLISFQNENVFDETGMPKERFSAKCLPNSPCSLEIQATKLEDSAVYFCASSQGLAAIQYFGAGTRLSVL.